These 27 T cell receptor beta chains were all obtained from the same sample, sequenced in a study of T cells expressing NK-cell markers. For each CDR3 protein, TCRdb gives one entry from its re-call of the 5' RACE reads, without DNA. This specimen shows a few hundred thousand distinct CDR3 sequences; the ten leading clones hold 3% to 4.5%. Sample: blood T cells: a sorted CD56 or NKG2C T cell subset, CD4+ or CD8+ T cells, or bulk PBMC T cells (not recorded which). The receptor set was obtained from a man between 18 and 35 years old in good health.

The chain links TRBV28 to TRBJ2-1; the D call from TCRdb, TRBD2, cannot be confirmed without DNA. Germline assignment: CDR1 MDHEN and CDR2 SYDVKM. CDR3 length: 13 amino acids. The CDR3 here is CASSWSGYNEQFF.

This chain uses TRBV7-2 with TRBJ2-3; TCRdb's D call of TRBD2 is untestable without DNA. Germline-derived CDR1 and CDR2 are SGHTA and FQGNSA. This CDR3 has 17 amino acids. CDR3 region: CASSLPVWGLELDTQYF.

This chain links TRBV6-1 with TRBJ1-5. There are 14 residues in the CDR3. The germline V gene encodes CDR1 MNHNS and CDR2 SASEGT. CDR3 in amino acids: CASRAPGVNQPQHF.

This chain connects TRBV15 to TRBJ1-4; the D call from TCRdb, TRBD1, cannot be confirmed without DNA. The CDR3 runs 17 residues. The V gene's germline CDR1 is LNHNV and CDR2 YYDKDF (reference sequence). The CDR3 loop is CATSRTNRQTDREKLFF.

The chain is built from TRBV12-3 or TRBV12-4 and TRBJ2-1; the TRBD2 assignment by TCRdb is unverifiable without DNA. The CDR3 consists of 15 residues. CDR3 residues: CASMNSGILGGEQFF.

The rearrangement joins TRBV18 to TRBJ2-7; TCRdb lists TRBD2, though no DNA is available to test this call. Per germline, CDR1 KGHSH and CDR2 LQKENI. The length of the CDR3 is 15 residues. The CDR3 here is CASSGLASTSYEQYF.

CDR3 protein: CSATYRSSVLEQFF. The chain employs TRBV20-1 and TRBJ2-1; TCRdb names TRBD2, which stays unverified in the absence of DNA. Germline assignment: CDR1 DFQATT and CDR2 SNEGSKA (reference sequence). This CDR3 contains 14 residues.

The rearrangement links TRBV5-1 to TRBJ1-2. The V gene's germline CDR1 is SGHRS and CDR2 YFSETQ. CDR3 size: 15 residues. Here the CDR3 reads CASSLASGGGHGYTF.

J is TRBJ2-2 and V is TRBV11-2; checking the TCRdb D call of TRBD1 is not possible without DNA. CDR1 SGHAT and CDR2 FQNNGV come from the germline V gene. There are 16 residues in the CDR3. CDR3: CASSPRGQGKPGELFF.

The rearrangement joins TRBV12-3 or TRBV12-4 to TRBJ2-1; TCRdb's D call of TRBD1 is untestable without DNA. The CDR3 is made up of 13 amino acids. CDR3 protein: CASYGTDGNEQFF.

The genes are TRBV6-5 and TRBJ2-7; TCRdb calls TRBD1, which cannot be checked without DNA. This CDR3 is built from 14 residues. Germline V lookup: CDR1 MNHEY, CDR2 SVGAGI. The CDR3 region is CASSPDFGAYEQYF.

The chain is built from TRBV12-3 or TRBV12-4 and TRBJ1-2; TCRdb picks TRBD1, but there is no DNA to check that call. The CDR3 is made up of 12 amino acids. The CDR3 loop is CASVISGGGYTF.

The chain recombines TRBV7-3 with TRBJ2-2; TCRdb returns TRBD1, unconfirmable since there is no DNA. The CDR3 is 16 residues long. CDR1 SGHTA and CDR2 FQGTGA come from the germline V gene. The CDR3 loop is CASSTTGASNTGELFF.

This chain connects TRBV20-1 to TRBJ1-1. The CDR3 length is 14 residues. The V gene's germline CDR1 is DFQATT and CDR2 SNEGSKA (reference sequence). CDR3: CSACKGPSNTEAFF.

This rearrangement joins TRBV12-3 or TRBV12-4 to TRBJ2-3; TCRdb lists TRBD1, though no DNA is available to test this call. The CDR3 has 17 residues. The CDR3 is CASSFRVGGLSTDTQYF.

This CDR3 reads CASSPSRWQGDGYTF. This chain connects TRBV5-1 to TRBJ1-2. The germline gives CDR1 SGHRS, CDR2 YFSETQ. This CDR3 has 15 residues.

V usage is TRBV5-1 and J usage is TRBJ2-5. CDR3 size: 18 residues. CDR1 SGHRS and CDR2 YFSETQ come from the germline V gene. Here the CDR3 reads CASSLYGIRASFIETQYF. The full variable domain, its missing parts supplied by reference TRBV5-1 and TRBJ2-5, is KAGVTQTPRYLIKTRGQQVTLSCSPISGHRSVSWYQQTPGQGLQFLFEYFSETQRNKGNFPGRFSGRQFSNSRSEMNVSTLELGDSALYLCASSLYGIRASFIETQYFGPGTRLLVL.

The rearrangement joins TRBV11-2 to TRBJ2-4; TCRdb's D call of TRBD2 is untestable without DNA. The CDR3 loop spans 15 amino acids. Germline values: CDR1 SGHAT, CDR2 FQNNGV. The CDR3 loop is CASSLSENSGDIQYF.

The chain is built from TRBV20-1 and TRBJ1-2; TCRdb proposes TRBD1, but this gene call is untestable without DNA. This CDR3 is built from 16 residues. Germline CDR1 and CDR2: DFQATT and SNEGSKA (reference sequence). CDR3 loop: CSADLAGTGSLYGYTF.

The genes are TRBV20-1 and TRBJ1-1; TCRdb returns TRBD1, unconfirmable since there is no DNA. The CDR3 has 13 amino acids. The germline V gene has CDR1 DFQATT and CDR2 SNEGSKA (reference sequence). The CDR3: CSGGTGLNTEAFF.

The V call is TRBV29-1, the J call TRBJ1-5. The V gene's germline CDR1 is SQVTM and CDR2 ANQGSEA. This CDR3 region has 13 residues. CDR3: CSVSESYNQPQHF.

The chain carries TRBV20-1 and TRBJ2-1. Germline CDR1 and CDR2: DFQATT and SNEGSKA (reference sequence). CDR3 length: 13 residues. CDR3 sequence reads: CSAMDQTMSGQFF.

The J gene is TRBJ1-6, the V gene TRBV12-3 or TRBV12-4. The CDR3 extends over 12 amino acids. The CDR3 loop is CASSFHGSPLHF.

V usage is TRBV27 and J usage is TRBJ2-3; TCRdb designates TRBD1, a call that cannot be tested without DNA. CDR1 and CDR2 (germline): MNHEY, SMNVEV (reference sequence). The CDR3 covers 12 residues. The CDR3 reads CASSSGADTQYF.

The rearrangement uses TRBV9 and TRBJ2-1. Per the germline V gene, CDR1 is SGDLS and CDR2 is YYNGEE. The CDR3 extends over 13 amino acids. The chain's CDR3 is CASSGWRLDEQFF.

This CDR3 is CASSYSGGGQPQHF. The rearrangement links TRBV5-6 to TRBJ1-5; the D call of TRBD1 rests on TCRdb alone, since no DNA is present to check it. In germline, CDR1 is SGHDT, CDR2 YYEEEE. This CDR3 is 14 amino acids long.

The chain uses TRBV5-1 and TRBJ2-2. This CDR3 region has 13 residues. Germline V gene sequence: CDR1 SGHRS, CDR2 YFSETQ. CDR3: CASSLAFDGELFF.